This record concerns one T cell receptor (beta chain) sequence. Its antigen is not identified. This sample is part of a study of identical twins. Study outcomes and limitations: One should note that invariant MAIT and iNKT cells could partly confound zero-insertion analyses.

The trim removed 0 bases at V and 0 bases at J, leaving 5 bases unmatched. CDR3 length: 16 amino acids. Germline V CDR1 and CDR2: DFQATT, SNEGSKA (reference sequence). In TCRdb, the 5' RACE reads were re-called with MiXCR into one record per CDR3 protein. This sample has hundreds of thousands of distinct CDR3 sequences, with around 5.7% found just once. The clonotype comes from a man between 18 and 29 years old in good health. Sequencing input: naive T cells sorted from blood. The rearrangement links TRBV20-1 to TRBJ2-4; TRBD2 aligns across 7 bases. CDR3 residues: CSARDTASGAKNIQYF. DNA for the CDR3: TGCAGTGCTAGAGATACGGCTAGCGGAGCCAAAAACATTCAGTACTTC.